This TCR beta chain is drawn from a study of shared clonotypes between healthy human individuals. Naive-designated CD8 cells lacked CD45RO, were positively enriched for CCR7, and omitted terminally differentiated effector memory CD45RA+ cells. Trimming stripped 6 bases from V and 1 base from J, with 21 bases between. CDR3 length: 16 residues. Germline V gives CDR1 SQVTM, CDR2 ANQGSEA. Clones were sequenced by immunoSEQ multiplex PCR, and TCRdb holds only the in-frame ones, with some missing. This table holds roughly 650,000 clones, 96% found once. This TCR derives from a woman in her thirties in good health. J is TRBJ1-2 and V is TRBV29-1; TRBD1 might be the D (5 bases). The sequenced sample was naive CD8+ T cells sorted from blood. The CDR3 region has the DNA TGCAGCGTCCACGCCGGGGCCGAGAATAATAACTATGGCTACACCTTC. Translated: CSVHAGAENNNYGYTF.